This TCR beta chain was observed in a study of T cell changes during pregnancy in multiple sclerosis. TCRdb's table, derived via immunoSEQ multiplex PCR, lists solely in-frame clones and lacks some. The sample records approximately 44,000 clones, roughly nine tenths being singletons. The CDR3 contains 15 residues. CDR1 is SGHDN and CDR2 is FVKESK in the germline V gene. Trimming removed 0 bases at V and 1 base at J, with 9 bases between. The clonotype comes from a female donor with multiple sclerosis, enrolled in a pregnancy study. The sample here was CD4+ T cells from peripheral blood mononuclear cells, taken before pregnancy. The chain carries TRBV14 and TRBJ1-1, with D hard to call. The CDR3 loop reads CASSQDYRGNTEAFF. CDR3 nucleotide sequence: TGTGCCAGCAGCCAAGATTATCGGGGGAACACTGAAGCTTTCTTT.